This TCR beta chain was recorded in a study of blood T cell repertoires in COVID-19. Whole-study context: Material from acute and convalescent COVID-19 was sourced from the United States, Italy and Spain. The analysed material was cDNA or gDNA that came from T cells, B-cell-depleted T cells, or PBMCs.

Clones were read by immunoSEQ multiplex PCR, and TCRdb kept only the in-frame ones, dropping some. Among about 130,000 clones listed, more than 90% were seen once. The CDR3 has 15 amino acids. The germline V gene encodes CDR1 MNHEY and CDR2 SVGAGI. V was clipped by 6 bases and J by 4 bases, with 16 bases between them. Sequenced sample: peripheral blood. The receptor comes from a man in his forties or fifties with active COVID-19. This chain joins TRBV6-5 and TRBJ1-3, with D possibly being TRBD1 (5 bases). CDR3 sequence reads: CASRPTRGGGNTIYF. CDR3 nucleotides: TGTGCCAGCAGACCCACGCGGGGGGGAGGAAACACCATATATTTT.